This entry is about one T cell receptor beta chain. This clone was seen a handful of times. Its antigen has not been determined. No much larger clone is present one base from it, and per-base qualities are unavailable. These data are taken from a study of cytomegalovirus exposure and HLA in healthy donors (dated by TCRdb to the late 2010s). Looking at the study overall: A later analysis indicated that the 90 to 150 validation repertoires were generated on the platform also employed for the 666 repertoires of the first cohort. The aim of the study was to test whether cataloging public T cell receptors could identify signatures of past pathogen exposure. Besides the first cohort of 666 subjects, a separate validation cohort made up of over 100 different subjects was used. The study combined high-throughput TCR immunosequencing, statistical association of individual TCRs with disease status, and machine learning to predict cytomegalovirus infection status. Here is what the overall study found, with its caveats: The study listed approximately 150 TCR beta chains as associated with cytomegalovirus. It was suggested by the authors that the approach could potentially be generalized to other disease states and immunological phenotypes. The validation cohort had no HLA typing available for a later analysis, so co-occurrence within that cohort was assessed over all 120 or so repertoires. A later analysis found that TCRs clustered in the first cohort also tended to co-occur in the roughly 120 validation repertoires, with approximately 95% of cluster scores above 0. Cytomegalovirus status was reported to be diagnosed by the classifier with high specificity and sensitivity in both the original and validation cohorts. In vitro tests confirmed that a few of the cytomegalovirus-associated TCR beta chains recognize cytomegalovirus antigens. Across donors, most TCR sequences were observed very rarely, whereas some public TCRs were present in many individuals.

The CDR3 numbers 14 residues from cysteine through phenylalanine. The read is trimmed to its CDR3 DNA, 42 bases read in frame from base 1. CDR1 ENHRY and CDR2 SYGVKD were looked up in the germline V gene. Deletion took 3 bases off V and 3 bases off J, with a span of 8 bases between the germline ends. Libraries came from the immunoSEQ multiplex PCR assay. The paper's data handling went like this. A statistical classification framework was built to diagnose cytomegalovirus status from the catalog of TCR beta chain sequences. Imported from immuneACCESS, the table was reduced by TCRdb to in-frame sequences with V and J called. These copies leave out some clones; in studies compared against another copy, an unresolved V gene accounts for under half, and the cause of the remainder is not known. V, J and clone size derive from that table, while D and trimming were established from the DNA sequence. In all, the sample holds about 88,000 clones, and roughly 83% of those were seen once. The top ten hold around 10% of the sample.

Separate from the approximately 690-subject first cohort, the validation cohort of 95 to 150 subjects was the group to which the donors belonged. Sequencing used PBMCs. The chain is assembled from TRBV10-3 and TRBJ1-4; the D gene is perhaps TRBD1, on 5 matching bases. The source is a woman aged 18-35 years in good health and CMV-seropositive. The DNA sequence is given as TGTGCCATCAGTGAAGGGGCAGCTAATGAAAAACTGTTTTTT. It specifies CAISEGAANEKLFF.